The T cell receptor (beta chain) under discussion was sequenced for a study of type 1 regulatory T cells. Study background: An in vitro protocol generated T-allo10, a Tr1-enriched, alloantigen-specific CD4 T cell product.

Germline-derived CDR1 and CDR2 are SNHLY and FYNNEI. CDR3 size: 12 residues. The V and J ends lost 7 bases and 2 bases respectively, with 8 bases between them. MiXCR was run by TCRdb on the reads, yielding one entry per CDR3 protein. This sample yields 68,000 or so distinct CDR3 sequences, of which roughly 49% are seen a single time; more than 2% belongs to the top ten. Regarding the study as a whole: Tr1 cells had a more restricted TCR repertoire than non-Tr1 cells.

This clonotype was seen at least ten times. The antigen is unknown. This receptor was obtained from a human donor in good health. Sequenced: cultured non-Tr1 T cells, either the whole culture or a sorted T cell fraction (not recorded which). The chain combines TRBV2 with TRBJ2-5; D call uncertain. The CDR3 spells CASTAKQETQYF. In DNA form, the CDR3 reads TGTGCCAGCACGGCTAAACAAGAGACCCAGTACTTC. The entire variable domain, with the rest obtained from reference TRBV2 and TRBJ2-5, is as follows: EPEVTQTPSHQVTQMGQEVILRCVPISNHLYFYWYRQILGQKVEFLVSFYNNEISEKSEIFDDQFSVERPDGSNFTLKIRSTKLEDSAMYFCASTAKQETQYFGPGTRLLVL.